Listed below are T cell receptor beta chains from one sample, sequenced in a study of CD8+ T cells in alopecia areata. Profiling relied on immunoSEQ multiplex PCR, and the TCRdb table lists in-frame clones only, not all of them. The data contain about 210,000 clones, under 70% of them singletons. The sample here was CD4+ T cells sorted from blood, taken at week 4, from a patient treated with tofacitinib. The receptors here all came from a human donor with alopecia areata. Each CDR3 is given with its conserved first and last residue. The order of the fields is D gene, V gene, clone size, J gene, CDR3 protein, CDR3 DNA. D genes are given only for firm matches. Clone size is shown for a subset of rows, as once, few, many or a class of expanded clone.

NA	TRBV4-3	NA	TRBJ1-1	CASSQVSTSEAFF	TGCGCCAGCAGCCAAGTGAGTACGAGTGAAGCTTTCTTT
NA	TRBV6-5	few	TRBJ2-3	CASSYSFMTTDTQYF	TGTGCCAGCAGTTACTCGTTTATGACGACAGATACGCAGTATTTT
NA	TRBV29-1	NA	TRBJ2-7	CSVAIDSYEQYF	TGCAGCGTTGCCATCGATTCCTACGAGCAGTACTTC
NA	TRBV6-5	NA	TRBJ2-5	CASTQFGTQYF	TGTGCCAGCACCCAATTTGGGACCCAGTACTTC
NA	TRBV7-2	once	TRBJ1-2	CASSLTYVGRAGYGYTF	TGTGCCAGCAGCTTAACGTACGTAGGCAGGGCTGGCTATGGCTACACCTTC
NA	TRBV30	NA	TRBJ1-3	CAWSGVTGNTIYF	TGTGCCTGGAGTGGGGTTACTGGAAACACCATATATTTT
TRBD2	TRBV5-1	NA	TRBJ2-1	CASSLLLAGGPNEQFF	TGCGCCAGCAGCTTGTTACTAGCGGGGGGTCCCAATGAGCAGTTCTTC
TRBD2	TRBV5-1	NA	TRBJ2-5	CASSLTGLAGQETQYF	TGCGCCAGCAGCTTGACAGGACTAGCGGGGCAAGAGACCCAGTACTTC
NA	TRBV5-6	few	TRBJ1-2	CASSTPSGNYGYTF	TGTGCCAGCAGCACCCCGAGTGGGAACTATGGCTACACCTTC
NA	TRBV20-1	NA	TRBJ1-5	CSGQPQHF	TGCAGTGGTCAGCCCCAGCATTTT
NA	TRBV2	few	TRBJ2-3	CASSEAAGAGDTQYF	TGTGCCAGCAGTGAGGCGGCGGGGGCAGGGGATACGCAGTATTTT
TRBD1	TRBV4-3	NA	TRBJ1-2	CASSQRPHGQENYGYTF	TGCGCCAGCAGCCAACGACCCCACGGACAGGAGAACTATGGCTACACCTTC
NA	TRBV4-3	NA	TRBJ2-3	CASSQDLGGGTARDTQYF	TGCGCCAGCAGCCAAGATCTAGGGGGCGGGACGGCCAGAGATACGCAGTATTTT
TRBD1	TRBV27	NA	TRBJ1-5	CASSSHRGGTNNQPQHF	TGTGCCAGCAGTTCCCACAGGGGCGGTACTAACAATCAGCCCCAGCATTTT
NA	TRBV10-3	NA	TRBJ1-5	CAISESFDQPQHF	TGTGCCATCAGTGAGTCTTTTGACCAGCCCCAGCATTTT
TRBD1	TRBV29-1	once	TRBJ1-4	CSARTGEGEKLFF	TGCAGCGCTCGAACAGGGGAGGGTGAAAAACTGTTTTTT
NA	TRBV6-5	few	TRBJ2-5	CASSRTASQETQYF	TGTGCCAGCAGTCGGACAGCTTCCCAAGAGACCCAGTACTTC
NA	TRBV29-1	once	TRBJ2-2	CSVYYTGELFF	TGCAGCGTTTATTACACCGGGGAGCTGTTTTTT
NA	TRBV4-1	NA	TRBJ1-6	CASSPGSSYNSPLHF	TGCGCCAGCAGCCCTGGGAGCTCCTATAATTCACCCCTCCACTTT
NA	TRBV5-6	NA	TRBJ1-2	CASSFGGSANYGYTF	TGTGCCAGCAGCTTTGGGGGGTCCGCAAACTATGGCTACACCTTC
NA	TRBV11-2	once	TRBJ1-2	CASSLGRANYGYTF	TGTGCCAGCAGCTTAGGGAGAGCTAACTATGGCTACACCTTC
NA	TRBV10-3	NA	TRBJ1-2	CAISESTGDYGYTF	TGTGCCATCAGTGAGTCCACGGGTGACTATGGCTACACCTTC
TRBD1	TRBV10-3	few	TRBJ2-1	CAISEPDRGANEQFF	TGTGCCATCAGTGAGCCGGACAGGGGAGCCAATGAGCAGTTCTTC
TRBD2	TRBV11-2	NA	TRBJ2-1	CASSLNGLDGWFF	TGTGCCAGCAGCTTAAATGGACTAGACGGTTGGTTCTTC
NA	TRBV29-1	NA	TRBJ2-5	CTFTGFKAEETQYF	TGCACCTTCACAGGGTTTAAGGCCGAAGAGACCCAGTACTTC
TRBD1	TRBV29-1	once	TRBJ1-2	CSVDRPGGIFYDYGYTF	TGCAGCGTCGACCGGCCAGGGGGCATCTTCTACGACTATGGCTACACCTTC
TRBD2	TRBV9	few	TRBJ2-1	CASSAWGTRASDEQFF	TGTGCCAGCAGCGCATGGGGGACTAGGGCGTCGGATGAGCAGTTCTTC
NA	TRBV5-4	NA	TRBJ2-5	CASSFRNQETQYF	TGTGCCAGCAGCTTTCGGAACCAAGAGACCCAGTACTTC
TRBD1	TRBV7-3	few	TRBJ2-2	CASSSQGTGELFF	TGTGCCAGCAGCTCACAGGGGACCGGGGAGCTGTTTTTT
NA	TRBV5-1	NA	TRBJ2-1	CASSLDGTGYNEQFF	TGCGCCAGCAGCTTGGACGGTACAGGGTACAATGAGCAGTTCTTC
NA	TRBV7-2	NA	TRBJ2-1	CASSLGTYNEQFF	TGTGCCAGCAGCTTAGGGACCTACAATGAGCAGTTCTTC
TRBD1	TRBV6-5	NA	TRBJ1-2	CASSPDRGNGYTF	TGTGCCAGCAGCCCCGACAGGGGCAATGGCTACACCTTC
NA	TRBV7-2	few	TRBJ2-5	CASSLVETQYF	TGTGCCAGCAGCTTAGTAGAGACCCAGTACTTC
NA	TRBV30	NA	TRBJ2-1	CAWSVGVSNEQFF	TGTGCCTGGAGTGTAGGCGTCAGCAATGAGCAGTTCTTC
NA	TRBV7-8	few	TRBJ2-1	CASSYRDINEQFF	TGTGCCAGCAGCTACCGGGATATCAATGAGCAGTTCTTC
NA	TRBV4-3	NA	TRBJ2-2	CASSDRPNTGELFF	TGCGCTAGCTCGGACCGCCCAAACACCGGGGAGCTGTTTTTT
NA	TRBV2	NA	TRBJ2-5	CASSALGAQYF	TGTGCCAGCAGTGCCCTAGGGGCCCAGTACTTC
TRBD1	TRBV2	few	TRBJ2-2	CASSEGQLYTGELFF	TGTGCCAGCAGTGAGGGACAGTTGTACACCGGGGAGCTGTTTTTT
NA	TRBV5-1	NA	TRBJ2-3	CASSLGQPNTDTQYF	TGCGCCAGCAGCTTAGGCCAGCCGAACACAGATACGCAGTATTTT
TRBD1	TRBV11-2	NA	TRBJ1-2	CASSFGSGQPYGYTF	TGTGCCAGCAGCTTTGGTTCGGGACAGCCCTATGGCTACACCTTC
NA	TRBV2	few	TRBJ2-7	CASSEDYEQYF	TGTGCCAGCAGTGAAGACTACGAGCAGTACTTC
NA	TRBV7-9	NA	TRBJ2-3	CASSLATSLNTDTQYF	TGTGCCAGCAGCTTAGCGACCAGTTTGAACACAGATACGCAGTATTTT
TRBD1	TRBV11-2	NA	TRBJ1-6	CASSSRAGTGHSPLHF	TGTGCCAGCAGCTCTCGCGCCGGGACAGGCCATTCACCCCTCCACTTT
NA	TRBV6-5	NA	TRBJ1-3	CASSQGFSGNTIYF	TGTGCCAGCAGTCAGGGCTTCTCTGGAAACACCATATATTTT